One and the same sample provided the 27 T cell receptor beta chains below, sequenced in a study of cytomegalovirus exposure and HLA in healthy donors. A multiplex PCR was run with 60 Vbeta primers and 13 Jbeta primers. Assay used: immunoSEQ multiplex PCR; TCRdb lists only in-frame clones, some missing. The table lists about 160,000 clones, 75% to 90% of them singletons. Sequences were obtained from PBMCs. The source is a woman aged 18 to 35 in good health and CMV-seronegative.

This clone was observed a few times. The chain couples TRBV6-1 to TRBJ2-7; 7 bases align to TRBD2. The CDR3 loop spans 15 amino acids. Per germline, CDR1 MNHNS and CDR2 SASEGT. V gave up 1 base and J gave up 6 bases; unmatched junction bases: 9. CDR3 coding DNA: TGTGCCAGCAGTGAAGAGGGACTACTAGTTACCGAGCAGTACTTC. It specifies CASSEEGLLVTEQYF.

This rearrangement joins TRBV5-1 to TRBJ2-7; 7 bases fit TRBD1. V lost 4 bases, J lost 0 bases, and 7 bases stayed unmatched. The CDR3 consists of 15 residues. From germline, CDR1 is SGHRS and CDR2 YFSETQ. The CDR3 coding sequence is TGCGCCAGCAGCGAACAGGGGTCGAGCTCCTACGAGCAGTACTTC. It is translated as CASSEQGSSSYEQYF.

This clone was seen once. The chain has TRBV29-1 and TRBJ1-2; 9 bases line up with TRBD1. V lost 3 bases to trimming and J lost 3 bases; unmatched junction nucleotides: 2. The germline CDR1 and CDR2 sequences are SQVTM and ANQGSEA. The CDR3 is made up of 13 amino acids. The CDR3 DNA reads as TGCAGCGTTGACCGGGACAGGGACTATGGCTACACCTTC. Amino acids: CSVDRDRDYGYTF.

This chain connects TRBV23-1 to TRBJ1-5, with D possibly matching TRBD1 (5 bases). TRBV23-1 is treated as an ORF (open reading frame) with a function not yet certain. The CDR3 has 14 residues. V was clipped by 0 bases and J by 7 bases, with 10 bases between them. The CDR3 is CASSQSGGRQPQHF. DNA for the CDR3: TGCGCCAGCAGTCAATCGGGGGGAAGACAGCCCCAGCATTTT.

J is TRBJ2-7 and V is TRBV30; unclear D gene. Deletions cut 2 bases from V and 1 base from J, with 6 bases between. The CDR3 consists of 12 residues. From germline, CDR1 is GTSNPN and CDR2 SVGIG (reference sequence). The CDR3 DNA follows: TGTGCCTGGAGTATCGGGTCCTACGAGCAGTACTTC. It codes for CAWSIGSYEQYF. Supplemented by reference TRBV30 and TRBJ2-7, the full variable domain reads SQTIHQWPATLVQPVGSPLSLECTVEGTSNPNLYWYRQAAGRGLQLLFYSVGIGQISSEVPQNLSASRPQDRQFILSSKKLLLSDSGFYLCAWSIGSYEQYFGPGTRLTVT.

This sequence joins TRBV29-1 and TRBJ2-7; perhaps TRBD1 as D (5 bases). CDR3 length: 12 residues. The germline V gene encodes CDR1 SQVTM and CDR2 ANQGSEA. Deletions cut 7 bases from V and 7 bases from J, with 17 bases between. CDR3 in DNA: TGCAGCGCCAGCAGGGTGTCGGGTGAGCAGTACTTC. This gives the protein CSASRVSGEQYF.

This chain links TRBV7-9 with TRBJ2-5; maybe TRBD2 (6 bases). Germline V gives CDR1 SEHNR, CDR2 FQNEAQ (reference sequence). The CDR3 runs 17 residues. Between the trimmed V and J ends, which lost 4 bases and 1 base, there was a span of 19 bases. In DNA form, the CDR3 reads TGTGCCAGCAGCTCTACTTCGGGGGTGAGGGCCCAAGAGACCCAGTACTTC. Its protein product is CASSSTSGVRAQETQYF.

This clone occurred a few times. The J gene is TRBJ1-4, the V gene TRBV6-4; a possible D gene is TRBD1 (5 bases). This CDR3 comprises 14 residues. V was pared by 3 bases and J by 7 bases, with 12 bases between. Germline lookup yields CDR1 MRHNA and CDR2 SNTAGT. The CDR3 sequence: CASSEAGGSEKLFF. The CDR3, as DNA: TGTGCCAGCAGTGAGGCCGGGGGGAGTGAAAAACTGTTTTTT.

The chain links TRBV11-2 to TRBJ2-3, with D perhaps matching TRBD2 (6 bases). The CDR3 sequence is 14 residues long. Germline assignment: CDR1 SGHAT and CDR2 FQNNGV. V shed 5 bases and J shed 4 bases, with 13 bases lying between them. This chain's CDR3 is CASSRRLGPDTQYF. CDR3 nucleotide sequence: TGTGCCAGCAGCCGCAGACTAGGCCCAGATACGCAGTATTTT.

V and J are TRBV9 and TRBJ2-3; 8 nucleotides align to TRBD2. J gave up 4 bases and V 8 bases, and 3 bases lay outside the gene matches. CDR1 SGDLS and CDR2 YYNGEE come from the germline V gene. The CDR3 loop spans 12 amino acids. The CDR3 protein is CASGTRADTQYF. In DNA form, the CDR3 reads TGTGCCAGTGGGACTAGGGCAGATACGCAGTATTTT.

This clone was recorded once. The J gene is TRBJ2-5, the V gene TRBV5-4; D unclear. V was clipped by 4 bases and J by 4 bases, with 5 bases between them. The germline V gene has CDR1 SGHNT and CDR2 YYREEE (reference sequence). The CDR3 is made up of 11 amino acids. For the CDR3, the DNA is TGTGCCAGCAGCGCTAGAGAGACCCAGTACTTC. Protein product: CASSARETQYF.

This chain connects TRBV4-1 to TRBJ2-1; D is possibly TRBD1 (6 bases). CDR3 size: 18 residues. Germline values: CDR1 MGHRA, CDR2 YSYEKL. Trimming stripped 0 bases from V and 1 base from J, with 16 bases between. Here the CDR3 reads CASSQDPNRVGSYNEQFF. The CDR3 region has the DNA TGCGCCAGCAGCCAAGACCCTAACAGGGTGGGGTCCTACAATGAGCAGTTCTTC.

This chain uses TRBV5-6 with TRBJ2-2, with D possibly being TRBD1 (6 bases). With 1 base removed from V and 5 bases from J, the gap between germline ends came to 12 bases. The CDR3 is 15 residues long. Germline V gene sequence: CDR1 SGHDT, CDR2 YYEEEE. The DNA for the CDR3 is TGTGCCAGCAGCTTGACAGGGTTCGAAACCGGGGAGCTGTTTTTT. Translated: CASSLTGFETGELFF.

The chain links TRBV7-2 to TRBJ1-5, with TRBD1 matching 8 bases. Germline CDR1 SGHTA, CDR2 FQGNSA. The CDR3 runs to 16 residues. With V trimmed by 5 bases and J by 4 bases, 10 bases remained unmatched. The CDR3 coding sequence is TGTGCCAGCAGCCACTGGGAACAGGGGGGGAATCAGCCCCAGCATTTT. It translates to CASSHWEQGGNQPQHF. Looking up the rest from reference TRBV7-2 and TRBJ1-5 gives the full variable domain: GAGVSQSPSNKVTEKGKDVELRCDPISGHTALYWYRQSLGQGLEFLIYFQGNSAPDKSGLPSDRFSAERTGGSVSTLTIQRTQQEDSAVYLCASSHWEQGGNQPQHFGDGTRLSIL.

This clone appeared once. The chain carries TRBV28 and TRBJ2-7; TRBD1 matches 10 bases. CDR1 and CDR2 from the germline V gene are MDHEN and SYDVKM. V lost 6 bases, J lost 3 bases, and 8 bases stayed unmatched. CDR3 size: 15 residues. The DNA for the CDR3 is TGTGCCAGCAGATCTTTCGGGACAGGGGACTACGAGCAGTACTTC. This gives the protein CASRSFGTGDYEQYF.

The gene calls are TRBV7-8 and TRBJ1-5; D perhaps matches TRBD1 (6 bases). Germline V gene sequence: CDR1 SGHVS, CDR2 FQNEAQ. The CDR3 covers 13 residues. Trimming pared 5 bases from V and 7 bases from J, leaving 12 bases between. The CDR3 bases are TGTGCCAGCAGCGAGTCAGGGGCCCAGCCCCAGCATTTT. Encoded protein: CASSESGAQPQHF.

The chain links TRBV6-5 to TRBJ1-4, with 7 bases that match TRBD1. The length of the CDR3 is 16 residues. Germline values: CDR1 MNHEY, CDR2 SVGAGI. J was trimmed by 0 bases and V by 4 bases; bases with no gene match: 5. The CDR3 spells CASSFTGESTNEKLFF. CDR3 nucleotides: TGTGCCAGCAGTTTCACAGGGGAATCAACTAATGAAAAACTGTTTTTT.

The chain has TRBV15 and TRBJ2-1, with 10 bases aligning to TRBD2. Germline lookup yields CDR1 LNHNV and CDR2 YYDKDF (reference sequence). This CDR3 is 14 amino acids long. After removal of 5 bases from V and 6 bases from J, the junction contained 4 bases not matched to a gene. The CDR3 loop reads CATSPGTSVNEQFF. The CDR3 DNA reads TGTGCCACCAGCCCCGGGACTAGCGTCAATGAGCAGTTCTTC.

The J gene is TRBJ1-5, the V gene TRBV2; 9 bases agree with TRBD1. There are 13 residues in the CDR3. Unmatched junction bases numbered 4, after V lost 6 bases and J lost 7 bases. CDR1 and CDR2 (germline): SNHLY, FYNNEI. The CDR3 DNA follows: TGTGCCAGCAGGGACAGGGGTCTACAGCCCCAGCATTTT. As protein: CASRDRGLQPQHF. Variable domain in full (rest from reference TRBV2 and TRBJ1-5): EPEVTQTPSHQVTQMGQEVILRCVPISNHLYFYWYRQILGQKVEFLVSFYNNEISEKSEIFDDQFSVERPDGSNFTLKIRSTKLEDSAMYFCASRDRGLQPQHFGDGTRLSIL.

The genes are TRBV6-1 and TRBJ2-1, with TRBD2 matching over 8 bases. This CDR3 contains 15 residues. Per the germline V gene, CDR1 is MNHNS and CDR2 is SASEGT. With 7 bases clipped from V and 2 bases from J, the junction kept 7 bases outside the gene matches. CDR3 in amino acids: CASNREGGTYNEQFF. Here the CDR3 DNA reads TGTGCCAGCAATCGGGAGGGCGGCACCTACAATGAGCAGTTCTTC.

The rearrangement uses TRBV28 and TRBJ2-2, with 7 bases aligning to TRBD2. Germline CDR1 is MDHEN and CDR2 is SYDVKM. Trimming took 3 bases from V and 5 from J; bases not matched to a gene: 6. The CDR3 consists of 15 residues. The CDR3, as DNA: TGTGCCAGCAGTTTGGGCGGGAGCGGAACCGGGGAGCTGTTTTTT. This translates into CASSLGGSGTGELFF.

The V and J genes are TRBV18 and TRBJ2-1; 7 nucleotides agree with TRBD1. The V gene's germline CDR1 is KGHSH and CDR2 LQKENI. The CDR3 is 13 amino acids. V lost 3 bases, J lost 12 bases, and 8 bases stayed unmatched. This CDR3 is CASSPSTGQGQFF. DNA for the CDR3: TGTGCCAGCTCACCCTCGACAGGGCAAGGGCAGTTCTTC.

This clone was counted only a few times. The chain couples TRBV6-6 to TRBJ1-4; D might be TRBD1 (5 bases). The CDR3 extends over 15 amino acids. Germline CDR1 MNHNY, CDR2 SVGAGI (reference sequence). V was pared by 0 bases and J by 8 bases, with 13 bases between. The CDR3 reads CASSYSGGFAEKLFF. The CDR3 bases are TGTGCCAGCAGTTACTCGGGGGGTTTTGCAGAAAAACTGTTTTTT.

V gene TRBV6-5 combines with J gene TRBJ2-2; D is possibly TRBD1 (5 bases). Looked up from germline, CDR1 is MNHEY and CDR2 is SVGAGI. Trimming stripped 0 bases from V and 4 bases from J, with 12 bases between. CDR3 size: 16 residues. This CDR3 is CASSYSSQGATGELFF. The CDR3 DNA reads as TGTGCCAGCAGTTACTCTAGTCAGGGTGCCACCGGGGAGCTGTTTTTT.

This clone was observed a few times. The rearrangement links TRBV10-3 to TRBJ1-1, with a weak D call TRBD1 (5 bases). The CDR3 is 13 amino acids. V lost 8 bases and J lost 2, with 12 bases in between. CDR1 is ENHRY and CDR2 is SYGVKD in the germline V gene. CDR3 sequence: CAIGRDGNTEAFF. In nucleotides, the CDR3 is TGTGCCATCGGGAGGGACGGTAACACTGAAGCTTTCTTT.

The genes are TRBV30 and TRBJ1-2; D unresolved. The CDR3 has 13 amino acids. Trimming stripped 0 bases from V and 6 bases from J, with 11 bases between. CDR1 and CDR2 from the germline V gene are GTSNPN and SVGIG (reference sequence). CDR3 residues: CAWSVGLMDGYTF. The CDR3 bases are TGTGCCTGGAGTGTAGGACTAATGGATGGCTACACCTTC.

CDR3 region: CASSFHGSGGEQFF. CDR3 coding DNA: TGTGCCAGCAGTTTTCACGGCAGCGGGGGTGAGCAGTTCTTC. This chain connects TRBV27 to TRBJ2-1, with TRBD2 matching over 8 bases. This CDR3 is 14 amino acids long. V gave up 3 bases and J gave up 9 bases; unmatched junction bases: 7. CDR1 MNHEY and CDR2 SMNVEV come from the germline V gene (reference sequence).